This T cell receptor (beta chain) was documented in a study of CD8+ T cells in alopecia areata. A note on this clone: Its antigen is not known.

Extracted RNA was reverse transcribed, and the resulting cDNA served as sequencing template. Libraries were prepared by immunoSEQ multiplex PCR; TCRdb keeps only in-frame clonotypes and omits some of them. This sample has some 170,000 clones, with 58% found just once. Treatment given: oral pan-JAK inhibitor, 5-10 mg twice daily. Alopecia areata patients gave lesional scalp punch biopsies and peripheral blood samples. The CDR3 is 13 residues long. In germline, CDR1 is SGHRS, CDR2 YFSETQ. V lost 1 base, J lost 3 bases, and 7 bases lay in between. Study conclusions and caveats: In patients, TCRs were shared less clearly than in mice, and HLA may possibly be involved.

The sample consisted of CD4+ T cells sorted from blood, taken between weeks 55 and 65, from a patient treated with tofacitinib. This sequence was found in a human donor with alopecia areata. The V call is TRBV5-1, the J call TRBJ1-2; tentatively, D is TRBD1 (5 bases). CDR3 residues: CASSLRGDYGYTF. Here the CDR3 DNA reads TGCGCCAGCAGCTTGAGGGGTGACTATGGCTACACCTTC.